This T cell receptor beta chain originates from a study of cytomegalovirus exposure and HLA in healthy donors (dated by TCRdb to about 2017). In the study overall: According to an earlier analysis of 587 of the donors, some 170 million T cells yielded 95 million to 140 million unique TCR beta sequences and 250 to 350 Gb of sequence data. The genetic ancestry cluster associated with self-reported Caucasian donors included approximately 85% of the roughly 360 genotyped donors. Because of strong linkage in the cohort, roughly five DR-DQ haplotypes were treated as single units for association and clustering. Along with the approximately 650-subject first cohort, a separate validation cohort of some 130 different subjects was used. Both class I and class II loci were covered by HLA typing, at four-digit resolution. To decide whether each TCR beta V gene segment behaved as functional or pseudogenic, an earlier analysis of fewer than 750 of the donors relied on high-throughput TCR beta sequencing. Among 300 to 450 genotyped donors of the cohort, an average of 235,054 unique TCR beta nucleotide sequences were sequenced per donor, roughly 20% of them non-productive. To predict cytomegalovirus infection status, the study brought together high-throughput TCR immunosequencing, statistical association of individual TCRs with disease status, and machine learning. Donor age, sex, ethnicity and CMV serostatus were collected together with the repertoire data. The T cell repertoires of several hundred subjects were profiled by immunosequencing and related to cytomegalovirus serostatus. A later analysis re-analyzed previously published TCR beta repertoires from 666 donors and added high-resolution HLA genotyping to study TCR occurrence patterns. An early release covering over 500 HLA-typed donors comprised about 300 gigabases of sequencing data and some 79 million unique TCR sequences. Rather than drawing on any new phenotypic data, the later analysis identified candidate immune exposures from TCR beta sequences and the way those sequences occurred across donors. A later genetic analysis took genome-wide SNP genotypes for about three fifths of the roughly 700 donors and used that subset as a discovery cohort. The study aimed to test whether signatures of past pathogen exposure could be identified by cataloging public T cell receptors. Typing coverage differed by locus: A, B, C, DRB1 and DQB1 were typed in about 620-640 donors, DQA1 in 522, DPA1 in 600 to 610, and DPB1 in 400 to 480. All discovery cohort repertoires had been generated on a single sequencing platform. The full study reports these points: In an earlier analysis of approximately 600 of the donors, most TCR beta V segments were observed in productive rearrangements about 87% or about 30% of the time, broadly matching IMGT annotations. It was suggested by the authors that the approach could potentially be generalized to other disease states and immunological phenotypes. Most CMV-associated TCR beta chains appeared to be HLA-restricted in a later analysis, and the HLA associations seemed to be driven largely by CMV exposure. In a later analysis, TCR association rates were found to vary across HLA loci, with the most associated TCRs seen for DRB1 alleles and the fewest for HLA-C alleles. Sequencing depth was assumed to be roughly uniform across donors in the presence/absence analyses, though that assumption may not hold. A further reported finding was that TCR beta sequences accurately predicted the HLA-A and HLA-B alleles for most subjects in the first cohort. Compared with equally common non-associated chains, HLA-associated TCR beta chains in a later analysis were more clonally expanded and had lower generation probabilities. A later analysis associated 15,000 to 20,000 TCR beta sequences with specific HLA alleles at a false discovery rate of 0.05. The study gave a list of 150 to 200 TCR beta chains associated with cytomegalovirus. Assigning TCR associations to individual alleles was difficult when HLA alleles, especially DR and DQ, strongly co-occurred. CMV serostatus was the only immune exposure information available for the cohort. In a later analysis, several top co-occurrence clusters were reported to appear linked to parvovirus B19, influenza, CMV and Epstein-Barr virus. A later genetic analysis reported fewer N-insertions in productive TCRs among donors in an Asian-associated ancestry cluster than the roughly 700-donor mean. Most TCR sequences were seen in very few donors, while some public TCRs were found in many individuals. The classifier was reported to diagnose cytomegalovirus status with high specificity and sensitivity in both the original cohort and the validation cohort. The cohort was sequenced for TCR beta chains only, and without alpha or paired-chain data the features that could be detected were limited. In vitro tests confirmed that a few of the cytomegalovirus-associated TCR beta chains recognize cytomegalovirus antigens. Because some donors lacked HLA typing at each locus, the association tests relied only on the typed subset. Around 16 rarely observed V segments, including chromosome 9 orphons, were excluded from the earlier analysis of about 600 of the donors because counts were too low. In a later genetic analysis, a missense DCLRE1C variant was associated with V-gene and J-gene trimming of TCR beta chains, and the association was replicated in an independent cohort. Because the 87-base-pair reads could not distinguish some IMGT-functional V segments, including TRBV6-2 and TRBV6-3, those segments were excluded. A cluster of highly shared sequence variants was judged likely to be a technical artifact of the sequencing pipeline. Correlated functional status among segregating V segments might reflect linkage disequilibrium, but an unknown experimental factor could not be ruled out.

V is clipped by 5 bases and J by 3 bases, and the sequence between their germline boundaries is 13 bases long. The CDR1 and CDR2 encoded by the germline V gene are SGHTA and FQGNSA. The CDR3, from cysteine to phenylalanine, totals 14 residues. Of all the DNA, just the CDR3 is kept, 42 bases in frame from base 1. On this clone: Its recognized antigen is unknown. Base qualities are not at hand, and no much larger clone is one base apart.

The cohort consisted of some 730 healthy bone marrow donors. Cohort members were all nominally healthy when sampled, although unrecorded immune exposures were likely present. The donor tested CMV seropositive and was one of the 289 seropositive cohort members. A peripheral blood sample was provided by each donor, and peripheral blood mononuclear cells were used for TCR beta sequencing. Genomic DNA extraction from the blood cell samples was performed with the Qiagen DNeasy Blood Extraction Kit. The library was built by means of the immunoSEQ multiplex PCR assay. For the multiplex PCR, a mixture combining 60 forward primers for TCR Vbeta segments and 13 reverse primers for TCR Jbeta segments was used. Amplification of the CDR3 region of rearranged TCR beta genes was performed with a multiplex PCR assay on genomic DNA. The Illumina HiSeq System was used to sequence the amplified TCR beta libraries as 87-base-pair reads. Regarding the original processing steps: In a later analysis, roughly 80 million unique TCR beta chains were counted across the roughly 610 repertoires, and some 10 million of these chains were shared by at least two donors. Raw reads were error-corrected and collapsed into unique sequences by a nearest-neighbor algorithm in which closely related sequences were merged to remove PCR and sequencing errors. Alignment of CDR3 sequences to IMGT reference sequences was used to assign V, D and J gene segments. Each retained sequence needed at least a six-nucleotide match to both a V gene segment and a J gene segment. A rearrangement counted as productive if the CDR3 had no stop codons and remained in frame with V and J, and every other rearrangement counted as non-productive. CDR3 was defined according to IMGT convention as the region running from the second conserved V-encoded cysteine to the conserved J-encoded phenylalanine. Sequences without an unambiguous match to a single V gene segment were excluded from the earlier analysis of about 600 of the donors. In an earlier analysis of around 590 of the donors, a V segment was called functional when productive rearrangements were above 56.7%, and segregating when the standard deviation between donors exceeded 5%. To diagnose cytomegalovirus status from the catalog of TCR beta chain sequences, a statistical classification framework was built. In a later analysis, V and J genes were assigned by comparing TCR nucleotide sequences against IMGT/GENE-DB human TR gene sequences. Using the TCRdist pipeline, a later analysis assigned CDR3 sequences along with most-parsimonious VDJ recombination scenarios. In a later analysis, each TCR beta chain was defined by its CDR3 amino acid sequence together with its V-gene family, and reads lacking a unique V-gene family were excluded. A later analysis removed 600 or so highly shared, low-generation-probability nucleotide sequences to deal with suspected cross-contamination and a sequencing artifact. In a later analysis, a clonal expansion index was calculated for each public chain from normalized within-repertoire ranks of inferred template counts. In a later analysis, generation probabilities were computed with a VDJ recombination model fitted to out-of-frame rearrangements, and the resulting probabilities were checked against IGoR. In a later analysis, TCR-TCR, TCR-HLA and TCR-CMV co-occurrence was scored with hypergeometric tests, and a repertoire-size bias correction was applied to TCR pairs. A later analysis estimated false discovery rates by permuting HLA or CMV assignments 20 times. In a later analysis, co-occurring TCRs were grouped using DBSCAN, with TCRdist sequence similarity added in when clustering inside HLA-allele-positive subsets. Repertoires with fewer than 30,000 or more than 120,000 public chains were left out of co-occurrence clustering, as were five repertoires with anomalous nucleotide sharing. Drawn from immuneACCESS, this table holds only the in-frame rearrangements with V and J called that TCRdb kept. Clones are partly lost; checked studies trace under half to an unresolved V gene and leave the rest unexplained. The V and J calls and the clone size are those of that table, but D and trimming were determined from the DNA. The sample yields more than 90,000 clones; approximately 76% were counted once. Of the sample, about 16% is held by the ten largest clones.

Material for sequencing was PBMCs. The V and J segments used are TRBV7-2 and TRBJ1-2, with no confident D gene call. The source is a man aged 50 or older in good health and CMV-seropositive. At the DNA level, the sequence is TGTGCCAGCAGCCACGGCGGAAGAGACTATGGCTACACCTTC. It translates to CASSHGGRDYGYTF.